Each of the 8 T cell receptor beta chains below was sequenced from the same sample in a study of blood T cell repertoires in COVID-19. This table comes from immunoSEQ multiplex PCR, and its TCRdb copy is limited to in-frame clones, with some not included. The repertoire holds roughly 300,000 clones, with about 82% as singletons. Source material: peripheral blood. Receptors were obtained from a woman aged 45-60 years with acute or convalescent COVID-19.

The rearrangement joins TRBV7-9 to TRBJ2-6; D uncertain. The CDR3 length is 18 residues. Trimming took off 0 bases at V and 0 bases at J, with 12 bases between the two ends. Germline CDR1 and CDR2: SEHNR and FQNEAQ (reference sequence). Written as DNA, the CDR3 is TGTGCCAGCAGCTTAGCGGTCAGGTTAAGCTCTGGGGCCAACGTCCTGACTTTC. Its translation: CASSLAVRLSSGANVLTF.

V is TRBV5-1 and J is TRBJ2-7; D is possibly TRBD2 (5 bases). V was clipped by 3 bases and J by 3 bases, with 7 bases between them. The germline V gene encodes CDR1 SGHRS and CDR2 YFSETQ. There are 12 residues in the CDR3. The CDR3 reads CASSWGDYEQYF. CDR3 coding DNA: TGCGCCAGCAGCTGGGGAGACTACGAGCAGTACTTC. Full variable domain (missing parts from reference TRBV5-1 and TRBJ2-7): KAGVTQTPRYLIKTRGQQVTLSCSPISGHRSVSWYQQTPGQGLQFLFEYFSETQRNKGNFPGRFSGRQFSNSRSEMNVSTLELGDSALYLCASSWGDYEQYFGPGTRLTVT.

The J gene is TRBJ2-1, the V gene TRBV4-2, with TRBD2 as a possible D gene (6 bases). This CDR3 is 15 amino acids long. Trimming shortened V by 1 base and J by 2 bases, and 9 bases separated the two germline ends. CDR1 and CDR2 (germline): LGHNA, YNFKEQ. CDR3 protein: CASSQGAGPYNEQFF. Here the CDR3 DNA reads TGTGCCAGCAGCCAAGGGGCGGGGCCCTACAATGAGCAGTTCTTC.

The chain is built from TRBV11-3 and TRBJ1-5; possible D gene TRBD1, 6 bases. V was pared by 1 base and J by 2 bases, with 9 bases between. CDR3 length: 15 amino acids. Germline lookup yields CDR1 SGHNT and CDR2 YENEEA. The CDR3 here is CASSLAGAGNQPQHF. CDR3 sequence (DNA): TGTGCCAGCAGCTTAGCAGGGGCCGGCAATCAGCCCCAGCATTTT.

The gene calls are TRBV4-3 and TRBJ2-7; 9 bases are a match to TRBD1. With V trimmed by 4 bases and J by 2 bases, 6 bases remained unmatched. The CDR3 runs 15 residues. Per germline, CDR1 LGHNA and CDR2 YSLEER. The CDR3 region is CASSLDGTGPYEQYF. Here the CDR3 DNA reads TGCGCCAGCAGCCTAGACGGGACAGGGCCCTACGAGCAGTACTTC.

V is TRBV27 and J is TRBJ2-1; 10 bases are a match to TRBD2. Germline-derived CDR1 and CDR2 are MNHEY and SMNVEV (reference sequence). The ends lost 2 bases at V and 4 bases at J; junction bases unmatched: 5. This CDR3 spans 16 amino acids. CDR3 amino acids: CASSLTAGGQYNEQFF. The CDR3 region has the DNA TGTGCCAGCAGTTTAACAGCGGGAGGGCAGTACAATGAGCAGTTCTTC.

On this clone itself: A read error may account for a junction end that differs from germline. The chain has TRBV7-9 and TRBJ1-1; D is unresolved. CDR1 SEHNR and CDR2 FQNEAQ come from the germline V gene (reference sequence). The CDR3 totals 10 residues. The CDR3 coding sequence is TGTGCCAGCAGCTTACCCCCTCGCCAGTTT. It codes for CASSLPPRQF. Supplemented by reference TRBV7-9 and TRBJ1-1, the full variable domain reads DTGVSQNPRHKITKRGQNVTFRCDPISEHNRLYWYRQTLGQGPEFLTYFQNEAQLEKSRLLSDRFSAERPKGSFSTLEIQRTEQGDSAMYLCASSLPPRQFGQGTRLTVV.

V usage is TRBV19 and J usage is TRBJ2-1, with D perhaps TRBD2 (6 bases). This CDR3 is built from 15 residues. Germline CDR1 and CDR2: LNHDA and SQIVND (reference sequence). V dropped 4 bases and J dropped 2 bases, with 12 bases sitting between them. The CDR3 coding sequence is TGTGCCAGTAGTAAAATAGCGGTTCCCTACAATGAGCAGTTCTTC. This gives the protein CASSKIAVPYNEQFF. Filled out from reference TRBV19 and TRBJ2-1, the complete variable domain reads DGGITQSPKYLFRKEGQNVTLSCEQNLNHDAMYWYRQDPGQGLRLIYYSQIVNDFQKGDIAEGYSVSREKKESFPLTVTSAQKNPTAFYLCASSKIAVPYNEQFFGPGTRLTVL.